The rows below give T cell receptor beta chains drawn from one sample of a study of vaccination and CD4 T cells after COVID-19. Antigen specificity for these receptors is unknown. Each CDR3 protein is one row after TCRdb ran MiXCR on the PCR reads. This repertoire shows around 8,400 distinct CDR3 sequences, around 40% found once; its top ten account for less than 35%. The sample comprised CD4+ T cells from blood, cultured in vitro. The source is a human donor in good health. Both conserved end residues are part of each CDR3. Fields, in order: J gene, V gene, D gene, clone size, CDR3 protein, CDR3 DNA. The D gene is left open where the match is weak. Size tells how often a clone was seen (once, few, many) or the class of an expanded clone, and some rows leave it out.

TRBJ2-1 TRBV29-1 TRBD2 . CSVEGTSGSKFF TGCAGCGTTGAAGGAACTAGCGGGAGCAAGTTCTTC
TRBJ1-1 TRBV28 . large CASSLIQGLLNTEAFF TGTGCCAGCAGTTTAATTCAGGGCCTATTAAACACTGAAGCTTTCTTT
TRBJ2-1 TRBV6-1 TRBD2 . CASMDIRRGVEQFF TGTGCCAGCATGGATATAAGGCGGGGGGTTGAGCAGTTCTTC
TRBJ2-5 TRBV2 . . CASSADWAETQYF TGTGCCAGCAGTGCGGACTGGGCAGAGACCCAGTACTTC
TRBJ1-5 TRBV6-1 . few CASSLHGKGYSNQPQHF TGTGCCAGCTCCCTCCACGGGAAGGGTTATAGCAATCAGCCCCAGCATTTT
TRBJ2-7 TRBV11-3 TRBD2 . CASSPRGSGASSYEQYF TGTGCCAGCAGCCCGCGAGGTAGCGGGGCCAGCTCCTACGAGCAGTACTTC
TRBJ2-2 TRBV10-3 . . CAISENTGELFF TGTGCCATCAGTGAGAACACCGGGGAGCTGTTTTTT
TRBJ2-1 TRBV20-1 TRBD2 few CSAPSSGRANEQFF TGCAGTGCACCATCTAGCGGGAGGGCCAATGAGCAGTTCTTC
TRBJ1-1 TRBV28 . few CASSLGAGMNTEAFF TGTGCCAGCAGTTTAGGGGCAGGGATGAACACTGAAGCTTTCTTT
TRBJ1-5 TRBV6-2/TRBV6-3 . few CASSYANQPQHF TGTGCCAGCAGTTACGCCAATCAGCCCCAGCATTTT
TRBJ1-2 TRBV6-1 . . CASTNQTSMYLCASSFEGMRGYTF .
TRBJ1-5 TRBV10-3 . few CAISLGVGQPQHF TGTGCCATCAGCCTCGGGGTTGGGCAGCCCCAGCATTTT
TRBJ2-1 TRBV6-2/TRBV6-3 . . CASSFRPRGSAYNEQFF TGTGCCAGCAGTTTTAGACCCAGAGGCAGCGCCTACAATGAGCAGTTCTTC
TRBJ2-1 TRBV20-1 TRBD1 . CSARDPDRGGRNEQFF TGCAGTGCTAGAGATCCCGACAGGGGCGGCCGTAATGAGCAGTTCTTC
TRBJ1-2 TRBV2 TRBD1 few CASFRDRPTNYGYTF TGTGCCAGCTTCCGGGACAGGCCAACTAACTATGGCTACACCTTC
TRBJ2-5 TRBV24-1 TRBD2 few CATSDWTSGRAETQYF TGTGCCACCAGTGATTGGACTAGCGGGAGAGCAGAGACCCAGTACTTC
TRBJ2-5 TRBV6-2/TRBV6-3 . . CASRRESRETQYF TGTGCCAGCAGACGGGAGTCGAGGGAGACCCAGTACTTC
TRBJ2-5 TRBV6-1 . . CASRALATETQYF TGTGCCAGCAGGGCCCTAGCGACGGAGACCCAGTACTTC
TRBJ2-2 TRBV7-9 . . CASSTEWFWTHLSGELFF TGTGCCAGCAGCACAGAGTGGTTTTGGACCCACCTATCCGGGGAGCTGTTTTTT
TRBJ1-1 TRBV6-2/TRBV6-3 . . CASSYRGFEAFF TGTGCCAGCAGTTATCGGGGCTTTGAAGCTTTCTTT
TRBJ2-7 TRBV28 . . CASSSSSYEQYF TGTGCCAGCAGCTCCTCATCCTACGAGCAGTACTTC
TRBJ1-6 TRBV6-1 TRBD1 . CANRDRLNSPLHF TGTGCCAACCGGGACAGGTTGAATTCACCCCTCCACTTT
TRBJ2-5 TRBV7-2 . few CASSVGIQETQYF TGTGCCAGCAGCGTCGGGATCCAAGAGACCCAGTACTTC
TRBJ2-7 TRBV27 . . CASSSGEGDRSFNEQYF TGTGCCAGCAGTTCGGGGGAGGGGGACAGAAGCTTTAACGAGCAGTACTTC
TRBJ1-6 TRBV6-1 . . CASSPGGDSPLHF TGTGCCAGCAGCCCGGGAGGGGACTCACCCCTCCACTTT
TRBJ1-1 TRBV7-6 . . CASSPGGTRTEAFF TGTGCCAGCAGCCCTGGAGGGACTCGGACTGAAGCTTTCTTT
TRBJ2-2 TRBV2 TRBD2 once CASRTRTSGTGELFF TGTGCCAGCAGAACGAGGACTAGCGGGACCGGGGAGCTGTTTTTT
TRBJ2-1 TRBV20-1 . few CSALDRSYNEQFF TGCAGTGCTCTCGACAGGAGCTACAATGAGCAGTTCTTC
TRBJ2-6 TRBV5-4 . . CASSLGGAGANVLTF TGTGCCAGCAGCTTGGGGGGCGCTGGGGCCAACGTCCTGACTTTC
TRBJ2-3 TRBV7-2 TRBD2 few CASSLGRAGGPVDTQYF TGTGCCAGCAGCTTAGGAAGAGCGGGAGGGCCAGTAGATACGCAGTATTTT
TRBJ2-3 TRBV7-3 . few CASSLTGDTQYF TGTGCCAGCAGCTTAACAGGGGATACGCAGTATTTT
TRBJ2-7 TRBV11-2 . . CASSQRVGPGGNEQYF TGTGCCAGCAGCCAACGGGTGGGCCCCGGGGGTAACGAGCAGTACTTC
TRBJ2-1 TRBV7-2 TRBD2 . CASSSRASGTSPSNEQFF TGTGCCAGCAGCTCCAGAGCTAGCGGGACCTCCCCCAGCAATGAGCAGTTCTTC
TRBJ2-2 TRBV19 TRBD1 once CASSIQGALGGPRELFF TGTGCCAGTAGTATACAGGGGGCGCTGGGAGGACCCCGGGAGCTGTTTTTT
TRBJ2-2 TRBV6-1 . few CASRTDTNTGELFF TGTGCCAGCAGGACAGACACGAACACCGGGGAGCTGTTTTTT
TRBJ2-7 TRBV6-5 . . CASSYSRTTYYEQYF TGTGCCAGCAGTTACTCCAGGACTACCTACTACGAGCAGTACTTC
TRBJ1-1 TRBV23-1 TRBD1 . CASSQLHRGREAFF TGCGCCAGCAGTCAATTGCACAGGGGGCGTGAAGCTTTCTTT
TRBJ2-5 TRBV6-2/TRBV6-3 . . CASSRGGGQQETQYF TGTGCCAGCAGTAGGGGGGGGGGACAGCAAGAGACCCAGTACTTC
TRBJ1-2 TRBV6-1 TRBD1 . CASSTNRGYGYTF TGTGCCAGCAGTACCAACAGGGGCTATGGCTACACCTTC
TRBJ1-2 TRBV5-1 . . CASSLLPSGEDTF TGCGCCAGCAGCCTCCTTCCTTCAGGGGAGGACACCTTC
TRBJ2-7 TRBV20-1 TRBD2 . CRLGTSGSTEQYF TGCAGACTCGGGACTAGCGGGAGTACCGAGCAGTACTTC
TRBJ2-4 TRBV20-1 TRBD1 . CSARGQGLKNIQYF TGCAGTGCTAGGGGACAGGGGCTAAAAAACATTCAGTACTTC
TRBJ1-2 TRBV20-1 . few CSARDPGTIDRSYGYTF TGCAGTGCTAGAGATCCCGGTACGATTGACAGGTCCTATGGCTACACCTTC
TRBJ2-3 TRBV28 . few CASSGRHTQYF TGTGCCAGCAGCGGACGACATACGCAGTATTTT
TRBJ2-5 TRBV15 . medium-sized CATSRGQETQYF TGTGCCACCAGCCGGGGGCAGGAGACCCAGTACTTC